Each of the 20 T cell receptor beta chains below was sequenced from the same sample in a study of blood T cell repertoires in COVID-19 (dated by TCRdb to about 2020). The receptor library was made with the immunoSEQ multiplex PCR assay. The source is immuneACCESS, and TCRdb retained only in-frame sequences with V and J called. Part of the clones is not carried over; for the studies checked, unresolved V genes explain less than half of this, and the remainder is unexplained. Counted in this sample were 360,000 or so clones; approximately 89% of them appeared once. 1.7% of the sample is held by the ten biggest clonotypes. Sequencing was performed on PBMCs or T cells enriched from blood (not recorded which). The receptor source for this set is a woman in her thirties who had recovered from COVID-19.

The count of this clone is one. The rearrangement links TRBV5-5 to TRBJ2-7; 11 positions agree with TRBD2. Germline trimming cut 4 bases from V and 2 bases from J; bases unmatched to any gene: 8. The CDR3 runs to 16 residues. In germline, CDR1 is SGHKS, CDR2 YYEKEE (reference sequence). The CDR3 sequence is CASSMGTSGNTYEQYF. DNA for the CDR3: TGTGCCAGCAGCATGGGGACTAGCGGAAATACCTACGAGCAGTACTTC.

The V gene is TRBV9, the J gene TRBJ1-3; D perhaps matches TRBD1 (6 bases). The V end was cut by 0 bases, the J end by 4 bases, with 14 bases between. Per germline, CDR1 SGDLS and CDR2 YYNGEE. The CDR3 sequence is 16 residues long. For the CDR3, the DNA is TGTGCCAGCAGCGTAGCTCAGGGGCTGGCAGGAAACACCATATATTTT. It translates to CASSVAQGLAGNTIYF.

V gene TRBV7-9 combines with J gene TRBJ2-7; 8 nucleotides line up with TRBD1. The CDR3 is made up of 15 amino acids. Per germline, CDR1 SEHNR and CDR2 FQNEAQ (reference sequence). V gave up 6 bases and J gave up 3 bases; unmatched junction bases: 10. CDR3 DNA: TGTGCCAGCAGTGGGGGACAGGTTTCTCGCTACGAGCAGTACTTC. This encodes CASSGGQVSRYEQYF.

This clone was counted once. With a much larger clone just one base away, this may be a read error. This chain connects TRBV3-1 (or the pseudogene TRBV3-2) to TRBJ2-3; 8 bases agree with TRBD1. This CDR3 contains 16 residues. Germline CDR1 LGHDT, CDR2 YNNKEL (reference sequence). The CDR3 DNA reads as TGTGTCAGCAGCCACTGGACAGGGTTCAGTCCAGATACGCAGTATTTT. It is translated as CVSSHWTGFSPDTQYF.

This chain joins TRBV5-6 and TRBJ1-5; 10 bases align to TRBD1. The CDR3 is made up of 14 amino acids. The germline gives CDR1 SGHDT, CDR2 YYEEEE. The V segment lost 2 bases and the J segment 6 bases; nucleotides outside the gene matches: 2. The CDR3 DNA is TGTGCCAGCAGCTTTGGGACAGGGGCTCAGCCCCAGCATTTT. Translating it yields CASSFGTGAQPQHF.

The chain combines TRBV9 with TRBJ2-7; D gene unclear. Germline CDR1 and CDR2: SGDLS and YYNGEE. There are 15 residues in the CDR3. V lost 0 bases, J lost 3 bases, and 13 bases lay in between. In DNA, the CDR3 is TGTGCCAGCAGCGTAGGGTACGGGTCGGGCTACGAGCAGTACTTC. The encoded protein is CASSVGYGSGYEQYF.

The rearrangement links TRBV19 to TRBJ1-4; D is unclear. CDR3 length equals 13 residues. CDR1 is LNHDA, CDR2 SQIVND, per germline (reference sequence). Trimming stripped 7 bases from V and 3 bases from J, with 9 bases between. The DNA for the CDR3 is TGTGCCAGTACGGGGTGGGCTAATGAAAAACTGTTTTTT. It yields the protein CASTGWANEKLFF.

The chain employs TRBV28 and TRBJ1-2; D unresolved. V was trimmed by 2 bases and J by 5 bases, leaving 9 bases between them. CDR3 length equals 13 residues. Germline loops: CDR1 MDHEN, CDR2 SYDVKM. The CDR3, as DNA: TGTGCCAGCAGTTTACTGCAGGTTTATGGCTACACCTTC. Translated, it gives CASSLLQVYGYTF.

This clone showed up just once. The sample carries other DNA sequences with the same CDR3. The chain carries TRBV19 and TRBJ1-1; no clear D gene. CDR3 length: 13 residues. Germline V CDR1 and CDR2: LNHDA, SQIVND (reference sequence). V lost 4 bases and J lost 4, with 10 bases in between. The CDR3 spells CASSSVRGTEAFF. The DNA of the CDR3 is TGTGCCAGTAGTAGCGTCCGAGGCACTGAAGCTTTCTTT.

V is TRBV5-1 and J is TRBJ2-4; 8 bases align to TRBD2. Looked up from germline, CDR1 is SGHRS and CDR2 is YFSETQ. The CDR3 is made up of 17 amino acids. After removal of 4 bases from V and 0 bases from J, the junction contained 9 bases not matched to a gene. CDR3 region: CASSPGGGQIAKNIQYF. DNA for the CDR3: TGCGCCAGCAGCCCCGGGGGGGGACAAATAGCCAAAAACATTCAGTACTTC.

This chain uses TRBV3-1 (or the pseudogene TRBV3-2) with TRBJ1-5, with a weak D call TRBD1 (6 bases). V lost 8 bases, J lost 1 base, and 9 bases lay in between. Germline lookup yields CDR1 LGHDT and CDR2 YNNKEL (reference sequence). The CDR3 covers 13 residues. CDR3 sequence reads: CASSDRSNQPQHF. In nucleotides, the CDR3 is TGTGCCAGCTCCGACAGGAGCAATCAGCCCCAGCATTTT.

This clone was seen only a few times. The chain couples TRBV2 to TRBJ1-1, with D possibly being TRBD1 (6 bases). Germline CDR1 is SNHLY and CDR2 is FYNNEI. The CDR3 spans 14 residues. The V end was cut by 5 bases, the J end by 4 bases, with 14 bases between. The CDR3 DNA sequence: TGTGCCAGCAGTACGACAGGAATGGGCACTGAAGCTTTCTTT. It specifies CASSTTGMGTEAFF. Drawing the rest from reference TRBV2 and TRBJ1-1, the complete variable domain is EPEVTQTPSHQVTQMGQEVILRCVPISNHLYFYWYRQILGQKVEFLVSFYNNEISEKSEIFDDQFSVERPDGSNFTLKIRSTKLEDSAMYFCASSTTGMGTEAFFGQGTRLTVV.

The CDR3 nucleotides are TGTGCCAGCAGTTTTGGGACAGGGTATACTGAAGCTTTCTTT. Amino acids: CASSFGTGYTEAFF. The rearrangement links TRBV27 to TRBJ1-1; TRBD1 matches 9 bases. Germline CDR1 reads MNHEY; CDR2 reads SMNVEV (reference sequence). The CDR3 length is 14 residues. After removal of 3 bases from V and 5 bases from J, the junction contained 4 bases not matched to a gene.

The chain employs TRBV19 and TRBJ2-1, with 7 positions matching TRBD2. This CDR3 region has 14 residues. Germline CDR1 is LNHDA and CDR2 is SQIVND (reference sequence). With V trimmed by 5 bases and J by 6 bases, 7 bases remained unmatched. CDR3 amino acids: CASSPTGLVNEQFF. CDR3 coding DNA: TGTGCCAGTAGTCCCACCGGACTAGTCAATGAGCAGTTCTTC.

CDR3 bases: TGCGCCAGCAGTGAGACAGGGGGCGTTTATGGCTACACCTTC. Encoded protein: CASSETGGVYGYTF. V gene TRBV10-2 combines with J gene TRBJ1-2; 9 nucleotides match TRBD1. In germline, CDR1 is WSHSY, CDR2 SAAADI. The trim removed 2 bases at V and 5 bases at J, leaving 3 bases unmatched. The CDR3 loop spans 14 amino acids.

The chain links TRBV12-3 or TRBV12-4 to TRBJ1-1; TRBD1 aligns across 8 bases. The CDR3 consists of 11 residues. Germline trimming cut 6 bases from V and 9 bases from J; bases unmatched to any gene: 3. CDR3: CASSQGAQAFF. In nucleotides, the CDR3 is TGTGCCAGCAGCCAGGGGGCGCAAGCTTTCTTT.

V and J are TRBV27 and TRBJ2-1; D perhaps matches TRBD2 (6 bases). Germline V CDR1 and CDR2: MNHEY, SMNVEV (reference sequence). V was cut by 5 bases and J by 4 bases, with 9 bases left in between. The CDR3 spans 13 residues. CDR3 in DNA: TGTGCCAGCAGTCCCGGGACTTACAATGAGCAGTTCTTC. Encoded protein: CASSPGTYNEQFF.

The CDR3 region is CASGLAVGGKDPWANVLTF. The CDR3 coding sequence is TGTGCTAGTGGTTTGGCGGTCGGGGGGAAGGACCCGTGGGCCAACGTCCTGACTTTC. The chain carries TRBV12-5 and TRBJ2-6, with TRBD2 identical over 7 bases. CDR3 length: 19 residues. Per the germline V gene, CDR1 is LGHNT and CDR2 is FRNRAP. V lost 1 base and J lost 5; bases outside the gene matches: 14.

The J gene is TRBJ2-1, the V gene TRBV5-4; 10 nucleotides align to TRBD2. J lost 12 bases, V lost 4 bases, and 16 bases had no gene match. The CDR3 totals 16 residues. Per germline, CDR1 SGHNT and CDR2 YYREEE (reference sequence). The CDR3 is CASSTLERGGRVGQFF. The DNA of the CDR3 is TGTGCCAGCAGCACCCTGGAGCGGGGGGGACGTGTCGGGCAGTTCTTC.

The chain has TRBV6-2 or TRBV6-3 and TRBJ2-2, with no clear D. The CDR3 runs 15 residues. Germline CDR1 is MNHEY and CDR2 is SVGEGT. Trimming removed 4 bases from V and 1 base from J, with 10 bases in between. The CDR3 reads CASSFQSGNTGELFF. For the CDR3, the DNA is TGTGCCAGCAGTTTTCAATCGGGGAACACCGGGGAGCTGTTTTTT.